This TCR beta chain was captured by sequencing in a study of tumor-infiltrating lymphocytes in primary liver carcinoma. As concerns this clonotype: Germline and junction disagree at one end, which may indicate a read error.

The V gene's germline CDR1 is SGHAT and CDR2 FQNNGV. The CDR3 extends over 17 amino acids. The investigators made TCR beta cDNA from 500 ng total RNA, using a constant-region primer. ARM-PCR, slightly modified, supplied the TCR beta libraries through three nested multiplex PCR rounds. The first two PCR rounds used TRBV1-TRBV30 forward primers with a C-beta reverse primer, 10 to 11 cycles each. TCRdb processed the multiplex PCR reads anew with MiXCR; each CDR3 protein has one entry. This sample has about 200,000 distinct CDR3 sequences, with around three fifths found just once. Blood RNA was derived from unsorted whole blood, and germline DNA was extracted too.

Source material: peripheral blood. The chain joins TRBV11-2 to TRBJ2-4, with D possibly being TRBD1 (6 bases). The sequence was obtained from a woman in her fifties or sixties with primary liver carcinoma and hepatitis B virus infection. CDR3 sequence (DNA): TGTGCCAGCAGCGTTTTTGTGGGGGCGCTAACCAAATACATACAGTACTTC. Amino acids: CASSVFVGALTKYIQYF.